Below are 14 T cell receptor beta chains sequenced from a single sample in a study of TIL therapy for anti-PD-1-resistant metastatic lung cancer. Sequencing used immunoSEQ v3. Libraries were prepared by immunoSEQ multiplex PCR; TCRdb keeps only in-frame clonotypes and omits some of them. The data contain 55,000 or so clones, 81% of them singletons. Time point denoted: pre-treatment sample, taken before nivolumab and TIL therapy. This specimen was blood, taken at baseline. The receptors were sampled from a person aged 25-85 years with non-small cell lung cancer.

The V gene is TRBV23-1, the J gene TRBJ2-7, with D possibly matching TRBD1 (6 bases). TRBV23-1 is marked as an open reading frame, function uncertain. V shed 0 bases and J shed 3 bases, with 9 bases lying between them. This CDR3 region has 14 residues. CDR3 sequence: CASSQSRQVYEQYF. The DNA for the CDR3 is TGCGCCAGCAGTCAATCCCGACAGGTCTACGAGCAGTACTTC.

The chain uses TRBV28 and TRBJ1-4, with a tentative D call TRBD1 (5 bases). Trimming left V 2 bases short and J 7 bases short, with 14 bases between. The CDR3 is made up of 15 amino acids. The V gene's germline CDR1 is MDHEN and CDR2 SYDVKM. Written as DNA, the CDR3 is TGTGCCAGCAGTTTAGGGGGGAGGTGGTCTGAAAAACTGTTTTTT. It yields the protein CASSLGGRWSEKLFF.

The CDR3 spells CAWVFNEKLFF. The CDR3 DNA follows: TGTGCCTGGGTATTTAATGAAAAACTGTTTTTT. The J gene is TRBJ1-4, the V gene TRBV30, with D uncertain. CDR3 length: 11 amino acids. Germline-derived CDR1 and CDR2 are GTSNPN and SVGIG (reference sequence). V dropped 5 bases and J dropped 4 bases, with 5 bases sitting between them.

This clone was counted a single time. This chain joins TRBV6-2 or TRBV6-3 and TRBJ1-1; D gene ambiguous. Trimming shortened V by 7 bases and J by 3 bases, and 21 bases separated the two germline ends. The CDR3 has 16 residues. Per germline, CDR1 MNHEY and CDR2 SVGEGT. The CDR3 is CASIPTPGGWDTEAFF. In nucleotides, the CDR3 is TGTGCCAGCATCCCGACCCCCGGCGGGTGGGACACTGAAGCTTTCTTT.

The chain uses TRBV14 and TRBJ1-1; D uncertain. The CDR3 extends over 13 amino acids. CDR1 is SGHDN, CDR2 FVKESK, per germline. Trimming shortened V by 1 base and J by 3 bases, and 6 bases separated the two germline ends. The CDR3 is CASSQGRDTEAFF. CDR3 DNA sequence: TGTGCCAGCAGCCAAGGACGAGACACTGAAGCTTTCTTT.

The chain employs TRBV11-2 and TRBJ1-2, with TRBD1 identical over 8 bases. V was pared by 5 bases and J by 2 bases, with 10 bases of the junction left unmatched. The germline gives CDR1 SGHAT, CDR2 FQNNGV. The CDR3 spans 16 residues. CDR3 coding DNA: TGTGCCAGCAGCCCAGGGGGCGCCGCATTAAACTATGGCTACACCTTC. This sequence encodes CASSPGGAALNYGYTF.

The sample holds one count of this clone. V is TRBV5-1 and J is TRBJ2-7; either TRBD1 or TRBD2 may fit D (6 bases each). V lost 1 base and J lost 1, with 15 bases in between. CDR3 length: 16 residues. Germline assignment: CDR1 SGHRS and CDR2 YFSETQ. CDR3 in amino acids: CASSLQGTYPSYEQYF. CDR3 in DNA: TGCGCCAGCAGCTTGCAGGGGACTTACCCGTCCTACGAGCAGTACTTC.

The chain couples TRBV2 to TRBJ1-6; D gene ambiguous. V was clipped by 0 bases and J by 5 bases, with 2 bases between them. The CDR3 contains 13 residues. Germline assignment: CDR1 SNHLY and CDR2 FYNNEI. CDR3 bases: TGTGCCAGCAGTGAAGCCAATAATTCACCCCTCCACTTT. Translated, it gives CASSEANNSPLHF.

The chain employs TRBV5-6 and TRBJ2-1; 8 bases are a match to TRBD1. Per germline, CDR1 SGHDT and CDR2 YYEEEE. The CDR3 is 13 amino acids. V lost 4 bases and J lost 10; bases outside the gene matches: 7. The CDR3 loop is CASSLGQAREQFF. Here the CDR3 DNA reads TGTGCCAGCAGCCTGGGACAGGCTCGGGAGCAGTTCTTC.

This clone was seen a handful of times. V is TRBV10-2 and J is TRBJ2-5, with D maybe TRBD2 (6 bases). Trimming took 6 bases from V and 5 from J, leaving 19 bases between them. Germline V lookup: CDR1 WSHSY, CDR2 SAAADI. The CDR3 runs to 15 residues. The CDR3 loop is CASRLSTGEWETQYF. In DNA, the CDR3 is TGCGCCAGCAGGTTAAGTACGGGAGAGTGGGAGACCCAGTACTTC.

The chain couples TRBV3-1 (or the pseudogene TRBV3-2) to TRBJ2-1; 15 bases line up with TRBD2. The V segment lost 5 bases and the J segment 2 bases; nucleotides outside the gene matches: 10. The length of the CDR3 is 19 residues. Germline loops: CDR1 LGHDT, CDR2 YNNKEL (reference sequence). CDR3: CASSYPGLAGGGAYNEQFF. The CDR3 DNA reads as TGTGCCAGCAGCTACCCGGGACTAGCGGGGGGTGGCGCCTACAATGAGCAGTTCTTC.

V usage is TRBV30 and J usage is TRBJ2-7; 8 bases match TRBD2. The germline gives CDR1 GTSNPN, CDR2 SVGIG (reference sequence). The CDR3 is 19 amino acids. The J segment lost 2 bases and the V segment lost 2 bases, leaving 20 bases of the junction unmatched. The CDR3 region has the DNA TGTGCCTGGAGTACAGCGATACCGGGACTAGATAGCCCTCCCTACGAGCAGTACTTC. It translates to CAWSTAIPGLDSPPYEQYF. The full variable domain, completed using reference TRBV30 and TRBJ2-7, is SQTIHQWPATLVQPVGSPLSLECTVEGTSNPNLYWYRQAAGRGLQLLFYSVGIGQISSEVPQNLSASRPQDRQFILSSKKLLLSDSGFYLCAWSTAIPGLDSPPYEQYFGPGTRLTVT.

The chain combines TRBV18 with TRBJ1-5; no reliable D call. From germline, CDR1 is KGHSH and CDR2 LQKENI. V lost 6 bases to trimming and J lost 3 bases, with 12 bases between them. The CDR3 runs to 14 residues. CDR3 bases: TGTGCCAGCTCGCAACAGCCTGACAATCAGCCCCAGCATTTT. Translation: CASSQQPDNQPQHF.

The chain combines TRBV5-1 with TRBJ2-3; D is ambiguous. The CDR3 has 12 amino acids. CDR1 is SGHRS and CDR2 is YFSETQ in the germline V gene. V was cut by 4 bases and J by 3 bases, with 6 bases left in between. In DNA form, the CDR3 reads TGCGCCAGCAGCCATGGGACAGATACGCAGTATTTT. Translated, it gives CASSHGTDTQYF.